This T cell receptor beta chain was found in a study of OX40 agonist ivuxolimab in advanced cancers. About the full investigation: Ivuxolimab was a fully human IgG2 agonistic monoclonal antibody targeting the costimulatory receptor OX40 (CD134). Intravenous ivuxolimab was administered to patients every 2 weeks at six dose levels: 0.01, 0.1, 0.3, 1.5, 3 and 10 mg/kg. Of the approximately 50 dose-escalation patients, hepatocellular carcinoma was present in roughly 19, melanoma in around 15, renal cell carcinoma in 9 and head and neck cancer in 9. A male proportion of nearly 85% and a mean age of around 60 years, ranging from about 23 to 79, were recorded for the dose-escalation cohort. Prior anti-PD-1, anti-PD-L1 or anti-CTLA-4 therapy was permitted, and checkpoint inhibitors had been received by about two fifths of dose-escalation patients. Partial responses occurred in three dose-escalation patients: two with cutaneous melanoma and one with hepatocellular carcinoma. Peripheral TCRbeta sequencing aimed to test whether ivuxolimab altered TCR sequence diversity and caused clonal T-cell expansion. The monotherapy dose-escalation portion (N ≈ 52 patients) of the phase I ivuxolimab trial is reported in the paper.

The trial excluded patients who had a history of autoimmune disease or who were on systemic immunosuppression. Peripheral blood for TCR sequencing was drawn from every dose cohort at baseline, at cycle 4 day 1 and at cycle 7 day 1. Samples were obtained from an open-label, multicenter, first-in-human phase I dose-escalation trial of ivuxolimab. Adults with locally advanced or metastatic melanoma, renal cell, hepatocellular, or head and neck squamous cell carcinoma were enrolled in the trial. Before TCR sequencing, CD4+ T cells and CD8+ T cells from peripheral blood were sorted into separate populations. For sequencing of the TCRbeta CDR3 region, genomic DNA was extracted from the sorted cells. The immunoSEQ Assay was used for sequencing of TCRbeta CDR3 regions. This immuneACCESS table, as held by TCRdb, lists in-frame sequences with V and J called but not all clones. Of the missing ones, under half trace to an unresolved V gene in checked studies; the others have no known cause. This sample lists 75,000 to 90,000 clones; around nine tenths were detected once. The leading ten clones occupy around 0.65% of the sample.

Taken from cysteine to phenylalanine, the CDR3 has 16 residues. CDR3 DNA only is kept here, 48 bases in frame from base 1. CDR1 and CDR2 are drawn from the germline V gene: SGHNT, YENEEA. V has 5 bases trimmed and J has 1 base trimmed; junction bases matching no gene number 11. On this clone: It has no known antigen specificity. Per-base qualities were not stored, and no clone one base away is much larger.

What the work shows at the level of the full study, not this receptor alone: Low levels of normalized T-cell clonal expansion were also seen in some patients who did not respond. After ivuxolimab, more expanded clones were found on average in CD8+ T cells than in CD4+ T cells. Clonal expansion of both CD4+ and CD8+ blood T cells was observed from baseline to week 6 at doses 0.1 to 3.0 mg/kg. In the 0.1-3.0 mg/kg groups, partial responders were among the patients with the lowest normalized peripheral clonal expansion, particularly in CD8+ T cells. Antigen specificity was not determined for the clonally expanded peripheral T cells.

This TCR derives from an adult with an advanced solid tumor such as melanoma, head and neck, liver or kidney cancer. The sequence joins TRBV11-3 to TRBJ2-7, with 7 junctional bases fitting TRBD2. The sample was CD4+ or CD8+ T cells sorted from blood, taken in a trial of the OX40 agonist ivuxolimab. The sequenced DNA is TGTGCCAGCAGCCCTGGAGGCCCTAGCGGTTCCTACGAGCAGTACTTC. Its protein reads: CASSPGGPSGSYEQYF. When the CDR3 is completed using the reference TRBV11-3 and TRBJ2-7 genes on either side, the full variable domain is EAGVVQSPRYKIIEKKQPVAFWCNPISGHNTLYWYLQNLGQGPELLIRYENEEAVDDSQLPKDRFSAERLKGVDSTLKIQPAELGDSAVYLCASSPGGPSGSYEQYFGPGTRLTVT.